The clone carrying this TCR beta chain occurred once. These data come from a study of blood T cell repertoires in COVID-19. About the research overall: Specimens from acute and convalescent COVID-19 originated in the United States, Italy and Spain. PBMCs, B-cell-depleted T cells, or T cells were the source of the cDNA or gDNA that made up the material.

As handled by the study authors: Reference gene primer amplification in the assay estimated nucleated cell counts. Here immunoSEQ multiplex PCR was the method, and the copy in TCRdb shows in-frame clones only, minus some. V and J calls and clone size are given by that table; D and trimming were obtained from the DNA. The sample yields some 130,000 clones, about 70% seen once. The V end lost 5 bases, the J end lost 0 bases, and 8 bases lay between the germline ends. Germline V gives CDR1 PRHDT, CDR2 FYEKMQ (reference sequence). CDR3 length: 13 amino acids. Sequencing was carried out using peripheral blood. J is TRBJ2-7 and V is TRBV13; D unresolved. The receptor's source is a woman aged 70-85 years with acute or convalescent COVID-19. The CDR3 coding sequence is TGTGCCAGCAGCCCTTATAGCTCCTACGAGCAGTACTTC. This gives the protein CASSPYSSYEQYF.